A selection of T cell receptor beta chains follows, all from one sample in a study of shared clonotypes between healthy human individuals. Using immunoSEQ multiplex PCR, the repertoire was profiled, and TCRdb retains in-frame clones only, with some absent. This table has roughly 1,500,000 clones, nearly 99% appearing once. Sequenced material: naive CD4+ T cells sorted from blood. These receptors all stem from a man younger than 45 in good health. The CDR3 runs from the conserved cysteine through the conserved F or W. A D gene is named only where the DNA matches it firmly. For some rows the clone size is stated as once, few or many, or as a class when expanded; others skip it.

CDR3: CASSLGLADHNEQFF
DNA: TGCGCCAGCAGCTTGGGTCTAGCAGACCACAATGAGCAGTTCTTC
J: TRBJ2-1
size: NA
D: NA
V: TRBV5-1

CDR3: CASSPPGPEQYF
DNA: TGCGCCAGCAGTCCCCCCGGGCCCGAGCAGTACTTC
J: TRBJ2-7
size: NA
D: NA
V: TRBV5-1

CDR3: CASSSQGAGELFF
DNA: TGTGCCAGCAGCTCTCAGGGGGCCGGGGAGCTGTTTTTT
J: TRBJ2-2
size: NA
D: TRBD1
V: TRBV7-7

CDR3: CASSQAPLVPSYNEQFF
DNA: TGTGCCAGCAGCCAAGCTCCCCTAGTTCCCTCCTACAATGAGCAGTTCTTC
J: TRBJ2-1
size: NA
D: NA
V: TRBV14

CDR3: CASSRRQASLYEQYF
DNA: TGTGCCAGCAGTCGTAGACAGGCATCCCTCTACGAGCAGTACTTC
J: TRBJ2-7
size: NA
D: NA
V: TRBV5-8

CDR3: CASRIDSTYGYTF
DNA: TGTGCCAGCAGGATTGACAGCACCTATGGCTACACCTTC
J: TRBJ1-2
size: NA
D: NA
V: TRBV28

CDR3: CASSFLSDTTNEKLFF
DNA: TGTGCCAGCAGCTTCCTTTCAGACACAACTAATGAAAAACTGTTTTTT
J: TRBJ1-4
size: NA
D: NA
V: TRBV5-6

CDR3: CASSPSVSTYEQYF
DNA: TGTGCCAGCAGTCCCAGTGTTTCCACCTACGAGCAGTACTTC
J: TRBJ2-7
size: NA
D: NA
V: TRBV11-2

CDR3: CASSLGTSGSSRQETQYF
DNA: TGTGCCAGCAGCTTAGGGACTAGCGGGAGTTCGCGCCAAGAGACCCAGTACTTC
J: TRBJ2-5
size: NA
D: TRBD2
V: TRBV7-3

CDR3: CASSEPGGARETQYF
DNA: TGTGCCAGCAGTGAACCGGGGGGGGCGCGAGAGACCCAGTACTTC
J: TRBJ2-5
size: NA
D: TRBD2
V: TRBV25-1

CDR3: CASSSSTETEAFF
DNA: TGCGCCAGCAGCTCGTCGACAGAAACTGAAGCTTTCTTT
J: TRBJ1-1
size: NA
D: NA
V: TRBV5-1

CDR3: CASISSWGPRSYEQYF
DNA: TGTGCCAGCATATCCTCCTGGGGGCCCCGCTCCTACGAGCAGTACTTC
J: TRBJ2-7
size: few
D: NA
V: TRBV28

CDR3: CSAGGGPFSGEQFF
DNA: TGCAGCGCTGGAGGAGGGCCTTTCTCGGGAGAGCAGTTCTTC
J: TRBJ2-1
size: NA
D: NA
V: TRBV29-1

CDR3: CASSEDRGPTGELFF
DNA: TGTGCCAGCAGCGAAGACAGGGGACCCACCGGGGAGCTGTTTTTT
J: TRBJ2-2
size: NA
D: TRBD1
V: TRBV2

CDR3: CASSADAGPGGAQHF
DNA: TGTGCCAGTAGTGCCGACGCCGGCCCAGGAGGTGCCCAGCATTTT
J: TRBJ1-5
size: NA
D: NA
V: TRBV19

CDR3: CASSLVYRGLAGGPAEQFF
DNA: TGTGCCAGCAGCTTAGTTTACAGGGGACTAGCGGGAGGGCCCGCTGAGCAGTTCTTC
J: TRBJ2-1
size: NA
D: TRBD2
V: TRBV11-3

CDR3: CASSLGQFNQPQHF
DNA: TGTGCCAGCAGCTTGGGACAGTTCAATCAGCCCCAGCATTTT
J: TRBJ1-5
size: once
D: TRBD1
V: TRBV7-8

CDR3: CASSLMGSYNEQFF
DNA: TGTGCCAGCAGTTTAATGGGTTCCTACAATGAGCAGTTCTTC
J: TRBJ2-1
size: NA
D: NA
V: TRBV28

CDR3: CASSFQGDEQFF
DNA: TGTGCCAGCAGCTTCCAGGGCGATGAGCAGTTCTTC
J: TRBJ2-1
size: NA
D: NA
V: TRBV5-5

CDR3: CASSEFTSSPYEQYF
DNA: TGTGCCAGCAGTGAATTTACTAGTTCACCCTACGAGCAGTACTTC
J: TRBJ2-7
size: NA
D: NA
V: TRBV25-1

CDR3: CASSQIRGGSEYF
DNA: TGTGCCAGCAGCCAGATAAGGGGGGGTTCGGAGTACTTC
J: TRBJ2-7
size: NA
D: NA
V: TRBV14

CDR3: CASSRQGIHTGELFF
DNA: TGTGCCAGCAGTCGACAGGGAATCCACACCGGGGAGCTGTTTTTT
J: TRBJ2-2
size: NA
D: TRBD1
V: TRBV27

CDR3: CASSPNLGTSYEQYF
DNA: TGTGCCAGCAGTCCAAATTTGGGCACCTCCTACGAGCAGTACTTC
J: TRBJ2-7
size: once
D: NA
V: TRBV11-2

CDR3: CATSRGTATNEKLFF
DNA: TGTGCCACCAGCAGGGGGACGGCAACTAATGAAAAACTGTTTTTT
J: TRBJ1-4
size: once
D: NA
V: TRBV15

CDR3: CASSPWWGVSTDTQYF
DNA: TGTGCCAGCAGCCCTTGGTGGGGGGTTAGCACAGATACGCAGTATTTT
J: TRBJ2-3
size: once
D: NA
V: TRBV7-9

CDR3: CASSLQGRSSYNEQFF
DNA: TGTGCCAGCAGCTTGCAGGGGCGGAGCTCCTACAATGAGCAGTTCTTC
J: TRBJ2-1
size: NA
D: NA
V: TRBV5-8

CDR3: CSGMTGVCSEKLFF
DNA: TGCAGCGGGATGACAGGGGTGTGTAGTGAAAAACTGTTTTTT
J: TRBJ1-4
size: NA
D: TRBD1
V: TRBV29-1

CDR3: CASSARAVQETQYF
DNA: TGTGCCAGCAGTGCCCGGGCAGTCCAAGAGACCCAGTACTTC
J: TRBJ2-5
size: NA
D: NA
V: TRBV6-1

CDR3: CASSATNEQFF
DNA: TGTGCCAGCAGCGCGACCAATGAGCAGTTCTTC
J: TRBJ2-1
size: NA
D: NA
V: TRBV11-3

CDR3: CASSSVDSYNEQFF
DNA: TGTGCCAGCAGCAGTGTGGACAGCTACAATGAGCAGTTCTTC
J: TRBJ2-1
size: NA
D: NA
V: TRBV21-1

CDR3: CASSYGLYYEQYF
DNA: TGTGCCAGCAGCTACGGCCTCTACTACGAGCAGTACTTC
J: TRBJ2-7
size: NA
D: NA
V: TRBV7-2

CDR3: CASSQAVAGRQPQHF
DNA: TGCGCCAGCAGCCAAGCAGTGGCGGGACGGCAGCCCCAGCATTTT
J: TRBJ1-5
size: NA
D: NA
V: TRBV4-1

CDR3: CASSSYLAGVQETQYF
DNA: TGCGCCAGCAGCTCCTATCTAGCGGGAGTCCAAGAGACCCAGTACTTC
J: TRBJ2-5
size: NA
D: TRBD2
V: TRBV5-1

CDR3: CASSLKLQIGELFF
DNA: TGTGCCAGCAGCTTAAAGCTCCAAATCGGGGAGCTGTTTTTT
J: TRBJ2-2
size: NA
D: NA
V: TRBV7-8

CDR3: CASSKDPTGELFF
DNA: TGTGCCAGCAGCAAAGATCCGACCGGGGAGCTGTTTTTT
J: TRBJ2-2
size: NA
D: NA
V: TRBV21-1

CDR3: CASSPKGTSGRASYNEQFF
DNA: TGTGCCAGCAGCCCAAAGGGGACTAGCGGGAGAGCCTCCTACAATGAGCAGTTCTTC
J: TRBJ2-1
size: NA
D: TRBD2
V: TRBV7-8

CDR3: CASSERSGVGTGELFF
DNA: TGCGCCAGCAGCGAAAGGTCGGGAGTGGGGACCGGGGAGCTGTTTTTT
J: TRBJ2-2
size: NA
D: NA
V: TRBV5-1

CDR3: CASSESQPQHF
DNA: TGTGCCAGCAGTGAAAGCCAGCCCCAGCATTTT
J: TRBJ1-5
size: NA
D: NA
V: TRBV6-1

CDR3: CASSWGTRENEQFF
DNA: TGTGCCAGTAGTTGGGGGACTAGGGAAAATGAGCAGTTCTTC
J: TRBJ2-1
size: NA
D: TRBD2
V: TRBV19

CDR3: CASSSKGPLYEQYF
DNA: TGTGCCAGCAGTTCAAAGGGACCGCTATACGAGCAGTACTTC
J: TRBJ2-7
size: once
D: NA
V: TRBV28

CDR3: CASSPGQGLYNEQFF
DNA: TGTGCCAGCTCACCAGGACAGGGGCTATACAATGAGCAGTTCTTC
J: TRBJ2-1
size: NA
D: TRBD1
V: TRBV18

CDR3: CASSSNPIPGGAGNEKLFF
DNA: TGTGCCAGCAGCTCAAATCCCATCCCCGGGGGCGCCGGTAATGAAAAACTGTTTTTT
J: TRBJ1-4
size: NA
D: NA
V: TRBV11-2

CDR3: CASSLDGGHRGETQYF
DNA: TGCGCCAGCAGCTTGGATGGCGGACACCGGGGGGAGACCCAGTACTTC
J: TRBJ2-5
size: NA
D: NA
V: TRBV5-1

CDR3: CASSLILPGATNEKLFF
DNA: TGTGCCAGCTCACTCATCCTCCCGGGGGCAACTAATGAAAAACTGTTTTTT
J: TRBJ1-4
size: NA
D: NA
V: TRBV18

CDR3: CASSRGAEAFF
DNA: TGTGCCAGCAGCCGGGGCGCTGAAGCTTTCTTT
J: TRBJ1-1
size: NA
D: NA
V: TRBV14

CDR3: CASSLMLGQIPYGYTF
DNA: TGTGCCAGCAGTCTGATGTTGGGACAGATTCCCTATGGCTACACCTTC
J: TRBJ1-2
size: NA
D: TRBD1
V: TRBV28

CDR3: CASKGGLTTNEKLFF
DNA: TGCGCCAGCAAGGGGGGTTTGACGACTAATGAAAAACTGTTTTTT
J: TRBJ1-4
size: once
D: NA
V: TRBV5-1

CDR3: CASSSQETQYF
DNA: TGTGCCAGCAGCTCGCAAGAGACCCAGTACTTC
J: TRBJ2-5
size: NA
D: NA
V: TRBV7-2

CDR3: CASSLWTGSNEQFF
DNA: TGTGCCAGCAGTTTATGGACAGGTTCCAATGAGCAGTTCTTC
J: TRBJ2-1
size: NA
D: NA
V: TRBV28

CDR3: CASSSSGSRYEQYF
DNA: TGCGCCAGCAGCTCTAGCGGGAGCAGGTACGAGCAGTACTTC
J: TRBJ2-7
size: NA
D: TRBD2
V: TRBV5-1

CDR3: CASSPLGGYSYNEQFF
DNA: TGTGCCAGCAGCCCCTTGGGCGGGTACTCCTACAATGAGCAGTTCTTC
J: TRBJ2-1
size: once
D: NA
V: TRBV7-2

CDR3: CASSQGGRVSGYTF
DNA: TGTGCCAGCAGCCAAGGAGGCAGGGTCTCTGGCTACACCTTC
J: TRBJ1-2
size: NA
D: NA
V: TRBV14

CDR3: CASSIKLGRGETNEQYF
DNA: TGTGCCAGTAGTATTAAATTGGGAAGAGGAGAGACCAACGAGCAGTACTTC
J: TRBJ2-7
size: NA
D: NA
V: TRBV19

CDR3: CASSRLALAGGNNEQFF
DNA: TGTGCCAGCAGCCGACTCGCCCTAGCGGGGGGCAACAATGAGCAGTTCTTC
J: TRBJ2-1
size: NA
D: TRBD2
V: TRBV27

CDR3: CASSAVRQDRGPRGYTF
DNA: TGTGCCAGCAGCGCTGTACGGCAGGACAGGGGGCCTAGAGGCTACACCTTC
J: TRBJ1-2
size: NA
D: TRBD1
V: TRBV9

CDR3: CASSLRGATNYGYTF
DNA: TGTGCCAGCAGCTTGCGGGGTGCAACTAACTATGGCTACACCTTC
J: TRBJ1-2
size: NA
D: NA
V: TRBV5-4

CDR3: CAISEAKGLAGSYEQYF
DNA: TGTGCCATCAGTGAGGCTAAGGGACTAGCGGGATCCTACGAGCAGTACTTC
J: TRBJ2-7
size: once
D: TRBD2
V: TRBV10-3

CDR3: CASSSNPYTGELFF
DNA: TGCGCCAGCAGCTCCAACCCGTACACCGGGGAGCTGTTTTTT
J: TRBJ2-2
size: NA
D: NA
V: TRBV5-1

CDR3: CASSLRRSSYNEQFF
DNA: TGTGCCAGCAGCTTAAGGCGGAGCTCCTACAATGAGCAGTTCTTC
J: TRBJ2-1
size: NA
D: NA
V: TRBV7-3

CDR3: CASSILAGGHNEQFF
DNA: TGTGCCAGCAGTATTCTAGCGGGAGGCCACAATGAGCAGTTCTTC
J: TRBJ2-1
size: once
D: TRBD2
V: TRBV27